The sequence of this TCR beta chain was determined in a study of cytomegalovirus exposure and HLA in healthy donors. It was with 60 Vbeta and 13 Jbeta primers that the PCR ran. TCRdb's copy holds only in-frame clones and misses some; the assay was immunoSEQ multiplex PCR. This sample's table reports roughly 120,000 clones. In regard to this clone: The sample has other DNA sequences that encode this CDR3 too.

In germline, CDR1 is SGDLS, CDR2 YYNGEE. This CDR3 spans 15 amino acids. V lost 0 bases and J 2 bases, leaving 8 bases between the germline ends. This chain links TRBV9 with TRBJ2-2; tentative D call: TRBD1 (6 bases). The receptor was derived from a man under 40 in good health and CMV-seronegative. The source material was PBMCs. As DNA, the CDR3 is TGTGCCAGCAGCGTAGCAGGGGCCAACACCGGGGAGCTGTTTTTT. The encoded protein is CASSVAGANTGELFF.